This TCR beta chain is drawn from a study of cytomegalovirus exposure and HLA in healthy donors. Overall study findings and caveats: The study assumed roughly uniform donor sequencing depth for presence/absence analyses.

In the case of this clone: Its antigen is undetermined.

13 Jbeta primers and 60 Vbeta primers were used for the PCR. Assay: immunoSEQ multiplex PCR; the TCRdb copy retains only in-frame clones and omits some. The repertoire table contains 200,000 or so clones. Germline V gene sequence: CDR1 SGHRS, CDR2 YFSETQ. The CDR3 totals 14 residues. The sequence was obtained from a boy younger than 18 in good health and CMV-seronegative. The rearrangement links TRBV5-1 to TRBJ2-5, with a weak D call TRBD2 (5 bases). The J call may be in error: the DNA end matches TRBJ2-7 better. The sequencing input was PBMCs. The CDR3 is CASSSGFLSYEQYF. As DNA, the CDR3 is TGCGCCAGCAGTTCGGGATTCTTATCTTACGAGCAGTACTTC.